One and the same sample provided the 27 T cell receptor beta chains below, sequenced in a study of shared clonotypes between healthy human individuals. This table comes from immunoSEQ multiplex PCR, and its TCRdb copy is limited to in-frame clones, with some not included. There are under 2.5 million clones in the sample; 85% to 95% occur only once, and around 0.38% lies in the top ten. The sample comprised naive CD4+ T cells from PBMCs. Regarding subset: CD45RA+ positively selected. All receptors derive from a man aged 18 to 30 in good health. Some clones in this sample may be carry-over from other donors' samples.

Concerning this clone itself: Other nucleotide sequences in the sample specify the same CDR3. J is TRBJ2-7 and V is TRBV28; TRBD1 aligns across 8 bases. CDR1 MDHEN and CDR2 SYDVKM come from the germline V gene. The CDR3 totals 14 residues. V gave up 5 bases and J gave up 0 bases; unmatched junction bases: 3. The CDR3: CASSPGQASYEQYF. The CDR3 DNA reads TGTGCCAGCAGTCCGGGACAGGCCTCCTACGAGCAGTACTTC.

The rearrangement links TRBV7-2 to TRBJ1-4; 7 bases fit TRBD1. This CDR3 region has 15 residues. CDR1 and CDR2 from the germline V gene are SGHTA and FQGNSA. The V and J ends lost 3 bases and 2 bases, in that order; junction bases with no gene match: 3. CDR3 sequence (DNA): TGTGCCAGCAGCTTCGCAGGGGGGACTAATGAAAAACTGTTTTTT. It specifies CASSFAGGTNEKLFF.

V usage is TRBV2 and J usage is TRBJ1-1; D might be TRBD1 (5 bases). V was trimmed by 8 bases and J by 1 base, leaving 14 bases between them. The germline CDR1 and CDR2 sequences are SNHLY and FYNNEI. The CDR3 runs 14 residues. The DNA of the CDR3 is TGTGCCAGCGAGTCCCTAGGGGCGAACACTGAAGCTTTCTTT. As protein: CASESLGANTEAFF. Complete variable domain (other parts from reference TRBV2 and TRBJ1-1): EPEVTQTPSHQVTQMGQEVILRCVPISNHLYFYWYRQILGQKVEFLVSFYNNEISEKSEIFDDQFSVERPDGSNFTLKIRSTKLEDSAMYFCASESLGANTEAFFGQGTRLTVV.

The chain is built from TRBV5-1 and TRBJ2-1, with D perhaps TRBD2 (6 bases). The CDR3 is 18 residues long. CDR1 is SGHRS, CDR2 YFSETQ, per germline. The V gene lost 2 bases and the J gene lost 0 bases, with 18 bases spanning the gap. CDR3 sequence (DNA): TGCGCCAGCAGCTTCCCGTCGAGCGGGTTTAGCTCCTACAATGAGCAGTTCTTC. As protein: CASSFPSSGFSSYNEQFF.

The chain is built from TRBV25-1 and TRBJ2-2; D not resolved. The CDR3 totals 12 residues. Trimming removed 1 base at V and 5 bases at J, with 2 bases between. Germline assignment: CDR1 MGHDK and CDR2 SYGVNS. The CDR3 loop is CASSESTGELFF. In DNA form, the CDR3 reads TGTGCCAGCAGTGAATCGACCGGGGAGCTGTTTTTT.

In DNA form, the CDR3 reads TGTGCCAGCTCACCTCAGACGGGGGGCACCGGGGAGCTGTTTTTT. Its translation: CASSPQTGGTGELFF. V and J are TRBV18 and TRBJ2-2, with TRBD2 identical over 7 bases. V was clipped by 3 bases and J by 4 bases; unmatched bases: 5. The CDR3 spans 15 residues. Germline assignment: CDR1 KGHSH and CDR2 LQKENI.

The chain links TRBV7-2 to TRBJ1-2; tentative D call: TRBD1 (5 bases). Trimming took 1 base from V and 7 from J, leaving 16 bases between them. The CDR3 extends over 15 amino acids. Germline V CDR1 and CDR2: SGHTA, FQGNSA. CDR3 protein: CASSLEASRAGGYTF. The CDR3 nucleotides read TGTGCCAGCAGCTTAGAAGCATCCAGGGCCGGTGGCTACACCTTC.

This clone was seen just once. This chain joins TRBV28 and TRBJ2-7; D gene ambiguous. Trimming cost V 7 bases and J 2 bases, with 9 bases left between them. The length of the CDR3 is 12 residues. Looked up from germline, CDR1 is MDHEN and CDR2 is SYDVKM. CDR3 in amino acids: CASKSQTYEQYF. For the CDR3, the DNA is TGTGCCAGCAAGTCCCAGACCTACGAGCAGTACTTC.

The rearrangement joins TRBV27 to TRBJ1-2; 7 bases agree with TRBD1. Looked up from germline, CDR1 is MNHEY and CDR2 is SMNVEV (reference sequence). The CDR3 is 18 amino acids. J lost 3 bases, V lost 6 bases, and 19 bases had no gene match. This CDR3 reads CASSPSISTGTAYYGYTF. As DNA, the CDR3 is TGTGCCAGCAGCCCTTCTATTTCTACCGGGACAGCATACTATGGCTACACCTTC.

This chain joins TRBV28 and TRBJ1-2; TRBD1 aligns across 10 bases. V was clipped by 6 bases and J by 0 bases; unmatched bases: 4. Per germline, CDR1 MDHEN and CDR2 SYDVKM. The CDR3 runs 15 residues. The DNA of the CDR3 is TGTGCCAGCAGAATTGGGACAGGGGCTAACTATGGCTACACCTTC. Protein sequence: CASRIGTGANYGYTF.

The chain recombines TRBV9 with TRBJ2-2, with D perhaps matching TRBD2 (7 bases). Germline CDR1 and CDR2: SGDLS and YYNGEE. V lost 0 bases, J lost 3 bases, and 24 bases lay in between. The CDR3 is 20 residues long. The CDR3 sequence is CASSVGNLAARGGHTGELFF. The CDR3 DNA reads as TGTGCCAGCAGCGTAGGAAACCTAGCGGCCCGAGGGGGTCACACCGGGGAGCTGTTTTTT. Drawing the rest from reference TRBV9 and TRBJ2-2, the complete variable domain is DSGVTQTPKHLITATGQRVTLRCSPRSGDLSVYWYQQSLDQGLQFLIQYYNGEERAKGNILERFSAQQFPDLHSELNLSSLELGDSALYFCASSVGNLAARGGHTGELFFGEGSRLTVL.

DNA for the CDR3: TGTGCCAGCAGCCGCCGGATATCCACTGAAGCTTTCTTT. Translation gives CASSRRISTEAFF. The chain carries TRBV6-5 and TRBJ1-1, with no clear D. V was cut by 6 bases and J by 4 bases, with 12 bases left in between. The germline V gene has CDR1 MNHEY and CDR2 SVGAGI. The CDR3 loop spans 13 amino acids.

The chain combines TRBV12-2 with TRBJ1-5. TRBV12-2 is a recognized pseudogene. The CDR3 is 15 amino acids. CDR3 sequence: CASRLGGEEGQPQHF. The DNA for the CDR3 is TGTGCAAGTCGCTTAGGTGGTGAAGAGGGGCAGCCCCAGCATTTT.

This chain connects TRBV19 to TRBJ1-2, with 7 bases matching TRBD1. Germline V gene sequence: CDR1 LNHDA, CDR2 SQIVND (reference sequence). The length of the CDR3 is 13 residues. The ends lost 7 bases at V and 8 bases at J; junction bases unmatched: 10. CDR3 bases: TGTGCCAGTAACCTACAGGGGTCGGGCGGCTACACCTTC. This codes for CASNLQGSGGYTF.

J is TRBJ2-1 and V is TRBV7-2; 11 nucleotides align to TRBD2. V gave up 4 bases and J gave up 3 bases; unmatched junction bases: 8. The CDR3 is 17 amino acids. Germline V lookup: CDR1 SGHTA, CDR2 FQGNSA. CDR3: CASSSSTGLAVYNEQFF. The CDR3 DNA sequence: TGTGCCAGCAGCTCTAGTACGGGACTAGCGGTCTACAATGAGCAGTTCTTC. The variable domain in full, completed from reference TRBV7-2 and TRBJ2-1, reads GAGVSQSPSNKVTEKGKDVELRCDPISGHTALYWYRQSLGQGLEFLIYFQGNSAPDKSGLPSDRFSAERTGGSVSTLTIQRTQQEDSAVYLCASSSSTGLAVYNEQFFGPGTRLTVL.

The V gene is TRBV7-3, the J gene TRBJ2-1, with 7 bases that match TRBD2. V was clipped by 5 bases and J by 3 bases; unmatched bases: 7. This CDR3 contains 15 residues. Germline V gene data show CDR1 as SGHTA and CDR2 as FQGTGA. DNA for the CDR3: TGTGCCAGCAGCCCCCGAGGCGGGGGCTACAATGAGCAGTTCTTC. Amino acids: CASSPRGGGYNEQFF.

This clone has just one count. The chain employs TRBV6-1 and TRBJ2-2, with a weak D call TRBD1 (5 bases). CDR3 length equals 12 residues. Per germline, CDR1 MNHNS and CDR2 SASEGT. The chain's CDR3 is CAGASNTGELFF. Written as DNA, the CDR3 is TGTGCAGGGGCATCGAACACCGGGGAGCTGTTTTTT.

The genes are TRBV28 and TRBJ1-1; D not resolved. Deletions cut 4 bases from V and 7 bases from J, with 16 bases between. Germline assignment: CDR1 MDHEN and CDR2 SYDVKM. This CDR3 comprises 14 residues. The CDR3 loop reads CASSSSGIRNEAFF. The CDR3 DNA reads TGTGCCAGCAGTTCCTCGGGTATAAGGAATGAAGCTTTCTTT.

V is TRBV2 and J is TRBJ2-5, with 7 bases matching TRBD2. Trimming at V came to 2 bases and at J to 5 bases, leaving 8 bases not matched to a gene. The CDR3 runs 15 residues. Germline assignment: CDR1 SNHLY and CDR2 FYNNEI. Written as DNA, the CDR3 is TGTGCCAGCAGTGAATTCCTTCCGCGGGGGGAGACCCAGTACTTC. Translating gives CASSEFLPRGETQYF.

The chain employs TRBV7-6 and TRBJ2-7; 9 bases line up with TRBD1. The CDR3 extends over 15 amino acids. The junction had 2 bases not matched to a gene; V was cut back by 0 bases and J by 2 bases. The germline CDR1 and CDR2 sequences are SGHVS and FNYEAQ. DNA for the CDR3: TGTGCCAGCAGCTTAGCGGGACAGGGAACCTACGAGCAGTACTTC. It translates to CASSLAGQGTYEQYF. Variable domain in full (rest from reference TRBV7-6 and TRBJ2-7): GAGVSQSPRYKVTKRGQDVALRCDPISGHVSLYWYRQALGQGPEFLTYFNYEAQQDKSGLPNDRFSAERPEGSISTLTIQRTEQRDSAMYRCASSLAGQGTYEQYFGPGTRLTVT.

The chain employs TRBV28 and TRBJ2-4; D possibly corresponds to TRBD2 (5 bases). Per the germline V gene, CDR1 is MDHEN and CDR2 is SYDVKM. This CDR3 is built from 14 residues. The CDR3 nucleotides read TGTCCGAGGAGGTCGGGATTAGCCAAAAACATTCAGTACTTC. Protein: CPRRSGLAKNIQYF.

V is TRBV7-9 and J is TRBJ1-1; D not certain. V dropped 5 bases and J dropped 7 bases, with 20 bases sitting between them. Germline loops: CDR1 SEHNR, CDR2 FQNEAQ (reference sequence). The CDR3 covers 15 residues. The CDR3 sequence: CASSSMRTGHSEAFF. Here the CDR3 DNA reads TGTGCCAGCAGCAGTATGCGTACGGGCCACAGTGAAGCTTTCTTT.

The chain employs TRBV4-1 and TRBJ2-5, with 11 bases that match TRBD2. Trimming at V came to 1 base and at J to 7 bases, leaving 8 bases not matched to a gene. This CDR3 is 16 amino acids long. From germline, CDR1 is MGHRA and CDR2 YSYEKL. CDR3 nucleotides: TGCGCCAGCAGCCAAGCTAGCGGGAGGACCCGGGGGACCCAGTACTTC. Residues: CASSQASGRTRGTQYF.

Points on this clone: Other DNA sequences in this specimen translate into the identical CDR3. The chain combines TRBV29-1 with TRBJ1-5, with D hard to call. Trimming cost V 4 bases and J 0 bases, with 10 bases left between them. The CDR3 consists of 14 residues. Germline CDR1 reads SQVTM; CDR2 reads ANQGSEA. CDR3 coding DNA: TGCAGCGTTGTATCGGGAAATAGCAATCAGCCCCAGCATTTT. Translation gives CSVVSGNSNQPQHF.

The rearrangement uses TRBV5-1 and TRBJ2-1; 12 nucleotides match TRBD2. Germline CDR1 is SGHRS and CDR2 is YFSETQ. V gave up 6 bases and J gave up 0 bases; unmatched junction bases: 10. CDR3 size: 18 residues. Here the CDR3 reads CASTPGLAGLNSYNEQFF. The CDR3 DNA follows: TGCGCCAGCACCCCGGGACTAGCGGGCCTAAACTCCTACAATGAGCAGTTCTTC.

This clone was seen just once. This sample also contains other DNA sequences that code for the same CDR3. The chain has TRBV5-1 and TRBJ2-6, with TRBD1 as a possible D gene (6 bases). The CDR3 is made up of 15 amino acids. Trimming removed 4 bases at V and 4 bases at J, with 12 bases between. Germline V gives CDR1 SGHRS, CDR2 YFSETQ. The CDR3 loop reads CASSPGQSGANVLTF. The DNA for the CDR3 is TGCGCCAGCAGCCCCGGACAGAGCGGGGCCAACGTCCTGACTTTC. Combining the CDR3 with reference TRBV5-1 and TRBJ2-6 gives the whole variable domain KAGVTQTPRYLIKTRGQQVTLSCSPISGHRSVSWYQQTPGQGLQFLFEYFSETQRNKGNFPGRFSGRQFSNSRSEMNVSTLELGDSALYLCASSPGQSGANVLTFGAGSRLTVL.

The chain recombines TRBV6-5 with TRBJ1-5; D is unresolved. The CDR3 has 14 residues. Germline lookup yields CDR1 MNHEY and CDR2 SVGAGI. Trimming took 4 bases from V and 0 from J, leaving 7 bases between them. CDR3: CASSSQYSNQPQHF. CDR3 sequence (DNA): TGTGCCAGCAGTTCACAATATAGCAATCAGCCCCAGCATTTT.